The 14 T cell receptor beta chains below were found in one sample sequenced in a study of blood T cell repertoires in COVID-19. Method: immunoSEQ multiplex PCR; TCRdb's copy keeps in-frame clones and lacks some. The data contain a few hundred thousand clones, around 92% of them seen just once; the ten biggest clones take up around 6.6%. The sample consisted of peripheral blood. All receptors come from a man younger than 35 who had recovered from COVID-19.

J is TRBJ2-7 and V is TRBV5-1; a weak D match, TRBD1 (6 bases). Trimming took off 4 bases at V and 0 bases at J, with 11 bases between the two ends. The CDR3 has 14 residues. CDR1 is SGHRS, CDR2 YFSETQ, per germline. The CDR3 DNA reads TGCGCCAGCAGCAGCCGGGACACCTCCTACGAGCAGTACTTC. It encodes CASSSRDTSYEQYF.

V is TRBV6-1 and J is TRBJ2-7, with TRBD1 identical over 8 bases. CDR1 and CDR2 (germline): MNHNS, SASEGT. The CDR3 loop spans 14 amino acids. After removal of 2 bases from V and 0 bases from J, the junction contained 0 bases not matched to a gene. The CDR3 coding sequence is TGTGCCAGCAGTGAACAGGGGGCCTCCTACGAGCAGTACTTC. The encoded protein is CASSEQGASYEQYF.

This rearrangement joins TRBV6-5 to TRBJ1-6; D uncertain. CDR1 is MNHEY, CDR2 SVGAGI, per germline. The CDR3 spans 15 residues. V gave up 6 bases and J gave up 7 bases, with 16 bases separating them. The CDR3 nucleotides are TGTGCCAGCAGCGGCCTATTCGGGTCCAATTCACCCCTCCACTTT. As protein: CASSGLFGSNSPLHF.

The chain uses TRBV10-1 and TRBJ2-7, with 9 nucleotides matching TRBD1. This CDR3 comprises 13 residues. Losses at the gene ends were 5 bases for V and 4 bases for J; bases not matched to a gene: 3. From germline, CDR1 is WNHNN and CDR2 SYGVQD (reference sequence). CDR3 coding DNA: TGCGCCAGCAGTCCCGGGACAGGGTACGAGCAGTACTTC. As protein: CASSPGTGYEQYF.

This sequence joins TRBV25-1 and TRBJ1-1, with D possibly being TRBD1 (6 bases). Trimming took 1 base from V and 0 from J, leaving 9 bases between them. The germline V gene encodes CDR1 MGHDK and CDR2 SYGVNS. The CDR3 is made up of 15 amino acids. CDR3 DNA: TGTGCCAGCAGTGAATTGGACAGACTGAACACTGAAGCTTTCTTT. Translation: CASSELDRLNTEAFF.

The chain carries TRBV19 and TRBJ1-5, with D unclear. Trimming shortened V by 1 base and J by 7 bases, and 14 bases separated the two germline ends. CDR3 size: 15 residues. Per germline, CDR1 LNHDA and CDR2 SQIVND (reference sequence). The CDR3 nucleotides read TGTGCCAGTAGTATAGGGGGTCCAGGAGGCCAGCCCCAGCATTTT. This translates into CASSIGGPGGQPQHF.

This clone was picked up one time. The genes are TRBV7-2 and TRBJ2-1; unclear D gene. The V end lost 3 bases, the J end lost 5 bases, and 8 bases lay between the germline ends. The CDR3 is made up of 13 amino acids. Germline V gene data show CDR1 as SGHTA and CDR2 as FQGNSA. CDR3 nucleotide sequence: TGTGCCAGCAGCTTGTCCATTCACAATGAGCAGTTCTTC. It is translated as CASSLSIHNEQFF.

The chain is built from TRBV19 and TRBJ2-7, with 9 bases fitting TRBD2. Trimming removed 3 bases from V and 3 bases from J; junction bases left unmatched: 6. The CDR3 totals 15 residues. Germline CDR1 is LNHDA and CDR2 is SQIVND (reference sequence). The chain's CDR3 is CASSISSGIVYEQYF. The CDR3 nucleotides read TGTGCCAGTAGTATTTCTAGCGGGATAGTCTACGAGCAGTACTTC.

The V call is TRBV5-1, the J call TRBJ1-5, with TRBD1 matching over 10 bases. The V gene end was trimmed by 2 bases and the J gene end by 3 bases; junction bases not matched to a gene: 2. The CDR3 has 15 amino acids. CDR1 and CDR2 (germline): SGHRS, YFSETQ. DNA of the CDR3: TGCGCCAGCAGCTTCGGGACAGGGGACAATCAGCCCCAGCATTTT. Residues: CASSFGTGDNQPQHF.

This clone was observed a handful of times. V gene TRBV27 combines with J gene TRBJ2-3, with a weak D call TRBD1 (6 bases). The V gene lost 5 bases and the J gene lost 2 bases, with 11 bases spanning the gap. The CDR3 contains 14 residues. CDR1 and CDR2 from the germline V gene are MNHEY and SMNVEV (reference sequence). As DNA, the CDR3 is TGTGCCAGCAGTCTCCGGGACACCACAGATACGCAGTATTTT. Its protein is CASSLRDTTDTQYF.

The rearrangement links TRBV21-1 to TRBJ1-4. TRBV21-1 corresponds to a pseudogene. The CDR3 has 16 amino acids. The CDR3 sequence is CASSKDPLATNEKLFF. As DNA, the CDR3 is TGTGCCAGCAGCAAAGATCCCCTTGCAACTAATGAAAAACTGTTTTTT.

The chain combines TRBV7-8 with TRBJ2-2; D might be TRBD1 (5 bases). Trimming shortened V by 5 bases and J by 4 bases, and 11 bases separated the two germline ends. The CDR3 loop spans 14 amino acids. Germline assignment: CDR1 SGHVS and CDR2 FQNEAQ. The CDR3 spells CASSGRQSTGELFF. The CDR3 nucleotides read TGTGCCAGCAGCGGCCGACAGAGCACCGGGGAGCTGTTTTTT.

This clone was counted a single time. V gene TRBV30 combines with J gene TRBJ1-1; D is possibly TRBD1 (6 bases). The CDR3 is 13 amino acids. Germline V lookup: CDR1 GTSNPN, CDR2 SVGIG (reference sequence). The ends were cut back, 3 bases at V and 1 base at J, with 9 bases in the middle. This CDR3 reads CAWREQGNTEAFF. The CDR3 nucleotides read TGTGCCTGGAGGGAACAGGGGAACACTGAAGCTTTCTTT.

V is TRBV4-3 and J is TRBJ1-1; the D gene is possibly TRBD1 (6 bases). Germline-derived CDR1 and CDR2 are LGHNA and YSLEER. The length of the CDR3 is 14 residues. V gave up 0 bases and J gave up 1 base, with 6 bases separating them. For the CDR3, the DNA is TGCGCCAGCAGCCAAGACAGGGGGAACACTGAAGCTTTCTTT. Translated, it gives CASSQDRGNTEAFF.